This TCR beta chain was profiled in a study of T cells after posttransplantation cyclophosphamide. Cyclophosphamide on days +3 and +4 followed busulfan-fludarabine conditioning and a marrow graft. This clone was detected many times. Its target is unknown. Measured with immunoSEQ multiplex PCR; TCRdb has only the in-frame clones, and not every one. There are fewer than 13,000 clones in the sample, none observed a single time. Overall study findings and caveats: Recipient CMV seropositivity and CMV reactivation strongly tracked TRB clonality.

The sequence derives from a female patient in her forties who received an allogeneic stem cell transplant from a related donor, was CMV-positive, and had no GVHD. Among the T cells, some may be from the graft donor. The material sequenced was PBMCs, taken after allogeneic stem cell transplant with posttransplant cyclophosphamide.

CDR3 in amino acids: CASSYSGGDNEQFF. The DNA of the CDR3 is TGTGCCAGCAGTTACTCGGGAGGAGACAATGAGCAGTTCTTC. This sequence joins TRBV6-5 and TRBJ2-1; perhaps TRBD2 as D (6 bases). CDR3 size: 14 residues. Per the germline V gene, CDR1 is MNHEY and CDR2 is SVGAGI. Trimming pared 0 bases from V and 5 bases from J, leaving 8 bases between.